These 7 T cell receptor beta chains were sequenced from one sample in a study of graft-versus-host responses after intestinal transplantation. These TCRs' antigens remain unknown. TCRdb keeps only in-frame clones here, not all; method: immunoSEQ multiplex PCR. This table holds around 100,000 clones, approximately 90% found once. Sequencing used unstimulated CD4+ T cells sorted from spleen or lymph node cells, obtained before transplant. Receptors were obtained from a human donor who was the organ donor for an intestinal transplant.

The chain combines TRBV7-9 with TRBJ1-1; no firm D call. Trimming took 6 bases from V and 0 from J, leaving 5 bases between them. The V gene's germline CDR1 is SEHNR and CDR2 FQNEAQ (reference sequence). The CDR3 has 12 residues. The CDR3 nucleotides are TGTGCCAGCAGGGCCATGAACACTGAAGCTTTCTTT. Protein sequence: CASRAMNTEAFF.

This clone was counted a single time. The V and J genes are TRBV28 and TRBJ1-5; no clear D. Trimming removed 6 bases at V and 2 bases at J, with 14 bases between. The germline V gene has CDR1 MDHEN and CDR2 SYDVKM. The CDR3 is 15 amino acids. CDR3 amino acids: CASSADLGGNQPQHF. The CDR3, as DNA: TGTGCCAGCAGCGCCGACCTTGGGGGCAATCAGCCCCAGCATTTT.

The chain is built from TRBV2 and TRBJ2-1, with D tentatively TRBD2 (6 bases). Germline CDR1 SNHLY, CDR2 FYNNEI. The CDR3 runs to 15 residues. The V end was cut by 5 bases, the J end by 8 bases, with 19 bases between. The CDR3 DNA reads TGTGCCAGCAGTTCAGACAGCCCTAGCGTCGATGAGCAGTTCTTC. Residues: CASSSDSPSVDEQFF.

The rearrangement joins TRBV6-5 to TRBJ2-2, with D unresolved. Trimming took off 1 base at V and 0 bases at J, with 9 bases between the two ends. The CDR3 is 16 amino acids. CDR1 and CDR2 from the germline V gene are MNHEY and SVGAGI. The CDR3 sequence is CASSYWAPTNTGELFF. CDR3 coding DNA: TGTGCCAGCAGTTACTGGGCACCTACGAACACCGGGGAGCTGTTTTTT.

The V and J genes are TRBV11-2 and TRBJ1-5; the D is unclear. V lost 0 bases, J lost 2 bases, and 2 bases lay in between. The CDR3 extends over 13 amino acids. Germline V gene sequence: CDR1 SGHAT, CDR2 FQNNGV. The DNA for the CDR3 is TGTGCCAGCAGCTTAGATCGCAATCAGCCCCAGCATTTT. This sequence encodes CASSLDRNQPQHF.

The chain couples TRBV7-3 to TRBJ2-1; 11 positions match TRBD2. In germline, CDR1 is SGHTA, CDR2 FQGTGA. The CDR3 totals 15 residues. The V gene end was trimmed by 5 bases and the J gene end by 3 bases; junction bases not matched to a gene: 3. The CDR3 DNA is TGTGCCAGCAGCGCCACTAGCGGGAGCTACAATGAGCAGTTCTTC. Protein product: CASSATSGSYNEQFF. Variable domain in full (rest from reference TRBV7-3 and TRBJ2-1): GAGVSQTPSNKVTEKGKYVELRCDPISGHTALYWYRQSLGQGPEFLIYFQGTGAADDSGLPNDRFFAVRPEGSVSTLKIQRTERGDSAVYLCASSATSGSYNEQFFGPGTRLTVL.

This chain connects TRBV10-2 to TRBJ2-3, with a tentative D call TRBD2 (5 bases). Between the trimmed V and J ends, which lost 0 bases and 6 bases, there was a span of 16 bases. From germline, CDR1 is WSHSY and CDR2 SAAADI. This CDR3 is 16 amino acids long. CDR3 sequence (DNA): TGCGCCAGCAGTGAGTCGGTAGCGCTAACGGGGGATACGCAGTATTTT. Translation: CASSESVALTGDTQYF.